These 18 T cell receptor beta chains originate from one sample sequenced in a study of early T cells in non-severe SARS-CoV-2 infection. MiXCR was run by TCRdb on the 5' RACE reads, yielding one entry per CDR3 protein. The sample includes about 50,000 distinct CDR3 sequences, more than 9% seen only once; the top ten take 6.5%. Material: whole blood. These receptors were obtained from an adult who was a healthcare worker with PCR-confirmed SARS-CoV-2 infection or an uninfected control (not recorded which).

This clonotype occurred a few times. The genes are TRBV29-1 and TRBJ2-5; D gene ambiguous. The germline V and J ends were trimmed by 7 bases and 2 bases, with 11 bases remaining between them. Looked up from germline, CDR1 is SQVTM and CDR2 is ANQGSEA. This CDR3 spans 12 amino acids. CDR3 nucleotides: TGCAGCGGTGAGAAGGCTCAAGAGACCCAGTACTTC. It yields the protein CSGEKAQETQYF.

The V call is TRBV10-3, the J call TRBJ2-3, with D uncertain. Trimming left V 10 bases short and J 5 bases short, with 28 bases between. CDR3 length: 17 amino acids. The germline V gene encodes CDR1 ENHRY and CDR2 SYGVKD. As DNA, the CDR3 is TGTGCCACCCGGGCCCGAACTCGATCTACGCTTGAAGATACGCAGTATTTT. Its protein is CATRARTRSTLEDTQYF.

There are many counts of this clonotype. V is TRBV30 and J is TRBJ2-1; the D gene is possibly TRBD2 (5 bases). The CDR3 sequence is 12 residues long. The V end lost 2 bases, the J end lost 9 bases, and 11 bases lay between the germline ends. CDR1 is GTSNPN, CDR2 SVGIG, per germline (reference sequence). Written as DNA, the CDR3 is TGTGCCTGGAGTCCTACCGGAGGTGAGCAGTTCTTC. Protein: CAWSPTGGEQFF.

A few counts support this clonotype. The rearrangement uses TRBV29-1 and TRBJ2-4; TRBD2 might be the D (7 bases). V dropped 7 bases and J dropped 0 bases, with 16 bases sitting between them. The CDR3 has 15 amino acids. Looked up from germline, CDR1 is SQVTM and CDR2 is ANQGSEA. CDR3 coding DNA: TGCAGCGCAGAAGGGGGAGGGTCAGCCAAAAACATTCAGTACTTC. Translation: CSAEGGGSAKNIQYF. The full variable domain, in which reference TRBV29-1 and TRBJ2-4 provide the parts outside the CDR3, is SAVISQKPSRDICQRGTSLTIQCQVDSQVTMMFWYRQQPGQSLTLIATANQGSEATYESGFVIDKFPISRPNLTFSTLTVSNMSPEDSSIYLCSAEGGGSAKNIQYFGAGTRLSVL.

There are many counts of this clonotype. The V call is TRBV15, the J call TRBJ1-1, with D uncertain. This CDR3 has 14 residues. With 0 bases removed from V and 1 base from J, the gap between germline ends came to 6 bases. Germline CDR1 and CDR2: LNHNV and YYDKDF (reference sequence). CDR3 loop: CATSREAENTEAFF. The CDR3 DNA reads TGTGCCACCAGCAGAGAGGCGGAGAACACTGAAGCTTTCTTT. The variable domain in full, with the rest retrieved from reference TRBV15 and TRBJ1-1, is DAMVIQNPRYQVTQFGKPVTLSCSQTLNHNVMYWYQQKSSQAPKLLFHYYDKDFNNEADTPDNFQSRRPNTSFCFLDIRSPGLGDTAMYLCATSREAENTEAFFGQGTRLTVV.

The V call is TRBV9, the J call TRBJ2-5; 10 bases agree with TRBD2. Germline CDR1 SGDLS, CDR2 YYNGEE. CDR3 length: 15 residues. J lost 5 bases, V lost 4 bases, and 8 bases had no gene match. In DNA, the CDR3 is TGTGCCAGCAGCTCAAGCGGGAGGGCCAGGGAGACCCAGTACTTC. Its translation: CASSSSGRARETQYF.

This clonotype was detected many times. The chain combines TRBV20-1 with TRBJ2-4; no firm D call. Trimming left V 0 bases short and J 6 bases short, with 9 bases between. CDR1 is DFQATT and CDR2 is SNEGSKA in the germline V gene (reference sequence). This CDR3 has 13 amino acids. CDR3 in DNA: TGCAGTGCTAGAGATTTTAAGGGAAACATTCAGTACTTC. Encoded protein: CSARDFKGNIQYF.

This clonotype occurred many times. The chain combines TRBV25-1 with TRBJ2-3; TRBD2 agrees at 9 bases. This CDR3 has 14 amino acids. The V gene's germline CDR1 is MGHDK and CDR2 SYGVNS. The junction had 4 bases not matched to a gene; V was cut back by 6 bases and J by 3 bases. As DNA, the CDR3 is TGTGCCAGCAGACTAGCGGGTCTTACAGATACGCAGTATTTT. Amino acid sequence: CASRLAGLTDTQYF.

The rearrangement links TRBV7-9 to TRBJ2-3; D possibly corresponds to TRBD1 (7 bases). Germline CDR1 SEHNR, CDR2 FQNEAQ (reference sequence). This CDR3 contains 14 residues. V shed 6 bases and J shed 4 bases, with 14 bases lying between them. The CDR3 is CASRSGGGPDTQYF. CDR3 coding DNA: TGTGCCAGCAGGTCCGGAGGGGGCCCAGATACGCAGTATTTT.

The table lists this clonotype with a few counts. The chain is built from TRBV5-1 and TRBJ2-1; the D gene is possibly TRBD2 (6 bases). V shed 3 bases and J shed 1 base, with 14 bases lying between them. The V gene's germline CDR1 is SGHRS and CDR2 YFSETQ. The CDR3 runs to 16 residues. The CDR3 region has the DNA TGCGCCAGCAGCTGGGGGTTACTAGCATCCTACAATGAGCAGTTCTTC. Its protein product is CASSWGLLASYNEQFF.

The chain combines TRBV4-1 with TRBJ2-2; no clear D gene. CDR3 size: 14 residues. The germline CDR1 and CDR2 sequences are MGHRA and YSYEKL. The V gene lost 2 bases and the J gene lost 2 bases, with 6 bases spanning the gap. This CDR3 reads CASSQFGNTGELFF. The CDR3 DNA follows: TGCGCCAGCAGCCAATTCGGAAACACCGGGGAGCTGTTTTTT.

This clonotype was observed a handful of times. J is TRBJ1-6 and V is TRBV6-1, with D perhaps TRBD1 (5 bases). The germline gives CDR1 MNHNS, CDR2 SASEGT. Trimming took off 5 bases at V and 11 bases at J, with 19 bases between the two ends. This CDR3 has 15 residues. DNA of the CDR3: TGTGCCAGCAGTTTTGGACCGGGGGATTATCCACCCCTCCACTTT. Protein: CASSFGPGDYPPLHF.

A few counts support this clonotype. This rearrangement joins TRBV3-1 to TRBJ2-2; D ambiguous. CDR1 LGHDT and CDR2 YNNKEL come from the germline V gene (reference sequence). V lost 4 bases to trimming and J lost 2 bases, with 14 bases between them. This CDR3 has 16 residues. The CDR3: CASSLFRAANTGELFF. CDR3 bases: TGTGCCAGCAGCCTTTTTAGGGCAGCTAACACCGGGGAGCTGTTTTTT.

This clonotype was counted ten times or more. In nucleotides, the CDR3 is TGCAGTGCTAGAGATCTCTTTGGCGGGAGGGTTGATGAGCAGTTCTTC. Protein product: CSARDLFGGRVDEQFF. The genes are TRBV20-1 and TRBJ2-1, with 9 bases lining up with TRBD2. Germline assignment: CDR1 DFQATT and CDR2 SNEGSKA (reference sequence). The CDR3 consists of 16 residues. V dropped 0 bases and J dropped 8; count of bases not matched to a gene: 11.

This clonotype was detected ten times or more. The chain joins TRBV9 to TRBJ1-6, with 10 bases lining up with TRBD1. Germline CDR1 SGDLS, CDR2 YYNGEE. The trim removed 4 bases at V and 7 bases at J, leaving 5 bases unmatched. The CDR3 is 15 amino acids. CDR3 nucleotide sequence: TGTGCCAGCAGCCCCGGACAGGGGGGGAATTCACCCCTCCACTTT. This codes for CASSPGQGGNSPLHF.

This clonotype was observed a few times. The chain combines TRBV27 with TRBJ2-1, with D perhaps TRBD2 (6 bases). Trimming stripped 8 bases from V and 8 bases from J, with 28 bases between. Germline CDR1 reads MNHEY; CDR2 reads SMNVEV (reference sequence). There are 17 residues in the CDR3. CDR3 in DNA: TGTGCCAGCCGCTATAAGGGGCAAGGTCTAGCGTTACATGAGCAGTTCTTC. This codes for CASRYKGQGLALHEQFF.

V gene TRBV30 combines with J gene TRBJ2-1; possible D gene TRBD2, 5 bases. Trimming removed 2 bases from V and 9 bases from J, with 20 bases in between. The CDR3 is 15 residues long. CDR1 is GTSNPN, CDR2 SVGIG, per germline (reference sequence). This CDR3 reads CAWSLLGLAEGEQFF. The CDR3 DNA is TGTGCCTGGAGTCTTCTAGGGCTAGCCGAGGGTGAGCAGTTCTTC.

This clonotype was seen a few times. V usage is TRBV6-6 and J usage is TRBJ2-4; D possibly corresponds to TRBD1 (5 bases). V dropped 1 base and J dropped 5 bases, with 15 bases sitting between them. This CDR3 is built from 16 residues. CDR1 MNHNY and CDR2 SVGAGI come from the germline V gene (reference sequence). CDR3 sequence reads: CASSYWAGIGENIQYF. CDR3 DNA: TGTGCCAGCAGTTACTGGGCAGGGATCGGCGAAAACATTCAGTACTTC.